The 3 T cell receptor beta chains below all came from one sample that was sequenced in a study of blood T cell repertoires in COVID-19. Profiled with immunoSEQ multiplex PCR; TCRdb holds only in-frame clones, not every one. The sample contains over 95,000 clones, about four fifths of which appear only once. The sample was peripheral blood. These receptors originate from a human donor in a cohort sampled during active COVID-19.

The rearrangement joins TRBV5-1 to TRBJ2-1, with TRBD2 as a possible D gene (7 bases). Trimming removed 0 bases from V and 4 bases from J, with 14 bases in between. CDR1 and CDR2 from the germline V gene are SGHRS and YFSETQ. The CDR3 length is 16 residues. CDR3 nucleotides: TGCGCCAGCAGCTTGGAGGCGGGGGCGGGTTACAATGAGCAGTTCTTC. Protein product: CASSLEAGAGYNEQFF.

This chain joins TRBV28 and TRBJ2-3, with 9 bases aligning to TRBD1. CDR1 MDHEN and CDR2 SYDVKM come from the germline V gene. The CDR3 has 15 amino acids. The J segment lost 1 base and the V segment lost 7 bases, leaving 6 bases of the junction unmatched. The CDR3 nucleotides are TGTGCCAGCACCCCGACAGGGGGACGCACAGATACGCAGTATTTT. Translated: CASTPTGGRTDTQYF.

The chain carries TRBV12-3 or TRBV12-4 and TRBJ1-2; possible D gene TRBD1, 6 bases. CDR3 length: 12 amino acids. The ends were cut back, 6 bases at V and 7 bases at J, with 12 bases in the middle. The CDR3 coding sequence is TGTGCCAGCAGCCTCAGGGGTTTTGGCTACACCTTC. Its protein product is CASSLRGFGYTF.